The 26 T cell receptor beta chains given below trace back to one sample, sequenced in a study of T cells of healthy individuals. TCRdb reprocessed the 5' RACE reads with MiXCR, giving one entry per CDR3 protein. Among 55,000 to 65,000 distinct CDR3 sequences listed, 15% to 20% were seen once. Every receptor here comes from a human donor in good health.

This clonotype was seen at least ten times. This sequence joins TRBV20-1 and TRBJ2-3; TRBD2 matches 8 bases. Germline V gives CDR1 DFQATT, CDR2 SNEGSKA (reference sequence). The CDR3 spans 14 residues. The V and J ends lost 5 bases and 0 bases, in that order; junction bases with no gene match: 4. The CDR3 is CSARTSSSTDTQYF. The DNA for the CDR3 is TGCAGTGCTCGGACTAGCAGTAGCACAGATACGCAGTATTTT.

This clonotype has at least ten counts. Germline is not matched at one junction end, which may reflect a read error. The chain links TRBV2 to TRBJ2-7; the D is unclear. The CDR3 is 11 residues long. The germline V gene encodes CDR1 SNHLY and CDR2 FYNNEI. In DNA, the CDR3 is TGTGCCAGCAGTCCCGGGCAGCCTCTTCACTTC. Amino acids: CASSPGQPLHF.

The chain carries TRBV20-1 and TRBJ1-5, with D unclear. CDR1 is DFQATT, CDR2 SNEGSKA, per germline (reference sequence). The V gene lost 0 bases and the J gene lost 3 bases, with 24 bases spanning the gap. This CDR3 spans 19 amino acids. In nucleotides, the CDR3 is TGCAGTGCTAGAGAGGAAGGGAAGATACTGGACTCCAACAATCAGCCCCAGCATTTT. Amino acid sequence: CSAREEGKILDSNNQPQHF.

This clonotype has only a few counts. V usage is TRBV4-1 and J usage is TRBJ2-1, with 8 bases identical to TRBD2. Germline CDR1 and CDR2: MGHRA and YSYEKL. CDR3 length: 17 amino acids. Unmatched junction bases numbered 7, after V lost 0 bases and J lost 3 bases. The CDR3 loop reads CASSQDLNSGIYNEQFF. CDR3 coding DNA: TGCGCCAGCAGCCAAGATTTGAATAGCGGGATCTACAATGAGCAGTTCTTC.

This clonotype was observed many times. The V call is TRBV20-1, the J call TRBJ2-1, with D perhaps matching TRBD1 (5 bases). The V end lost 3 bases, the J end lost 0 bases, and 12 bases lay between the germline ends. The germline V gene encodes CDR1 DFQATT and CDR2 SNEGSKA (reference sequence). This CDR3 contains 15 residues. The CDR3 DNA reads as TGCAGTGCTAGGCGCATAGGGGACTCCTACAATGAGCAGTTCTTC. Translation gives CSARRIGDSYNEQFF.

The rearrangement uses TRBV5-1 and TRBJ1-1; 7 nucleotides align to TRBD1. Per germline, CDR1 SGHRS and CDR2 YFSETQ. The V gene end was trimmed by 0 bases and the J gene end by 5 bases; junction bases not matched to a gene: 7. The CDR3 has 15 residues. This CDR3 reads CASSLADRVQTEAFF. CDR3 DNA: TGCGCCAGCAGCTTGGCAGACAGGGTGCAAACTGAAGCTTTCTTT.

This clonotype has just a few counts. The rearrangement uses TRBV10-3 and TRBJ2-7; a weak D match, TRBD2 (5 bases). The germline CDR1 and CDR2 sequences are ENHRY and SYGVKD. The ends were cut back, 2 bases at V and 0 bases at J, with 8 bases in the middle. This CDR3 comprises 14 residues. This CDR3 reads CAISEGRASYEQYF. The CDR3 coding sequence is TGTGCCATCAGTGAGGGGCGGGCCTCCTACGAGCAGTACTTC.

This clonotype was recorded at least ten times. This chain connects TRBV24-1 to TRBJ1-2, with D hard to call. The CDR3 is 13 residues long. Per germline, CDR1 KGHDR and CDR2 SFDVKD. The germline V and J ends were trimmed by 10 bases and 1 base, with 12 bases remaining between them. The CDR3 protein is CATSYVFNYGYTF. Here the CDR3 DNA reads TGTGCCACGTCATACGTCTTTAACTATGGCTACACCTTC.

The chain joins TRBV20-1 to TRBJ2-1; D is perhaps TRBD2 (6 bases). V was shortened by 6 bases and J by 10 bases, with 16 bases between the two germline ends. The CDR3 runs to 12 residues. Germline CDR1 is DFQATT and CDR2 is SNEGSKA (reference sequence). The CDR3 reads CSATPTGREQFF. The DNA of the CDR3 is TGCAGTGCAACCCCGACGGGGAGGGAGCAGTTCTTC.

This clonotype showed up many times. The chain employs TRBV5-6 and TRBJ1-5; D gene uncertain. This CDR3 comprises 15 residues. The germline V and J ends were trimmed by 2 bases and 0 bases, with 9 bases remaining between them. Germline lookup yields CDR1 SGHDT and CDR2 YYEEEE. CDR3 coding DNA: TGTGCCAGCAGCTTAAGGTCATATAGCAATCAGCCCCAGCATTTT. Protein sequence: CASSLRSYSNQPQHF.

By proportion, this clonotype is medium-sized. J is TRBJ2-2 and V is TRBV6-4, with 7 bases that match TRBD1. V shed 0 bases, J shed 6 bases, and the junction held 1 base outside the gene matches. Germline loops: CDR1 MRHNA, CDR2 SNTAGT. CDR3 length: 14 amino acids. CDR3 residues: CASSDSGGAGELFF. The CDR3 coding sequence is TGTGCCAGCAGTGACTCAGGGGGCGCCGGGGAGCTGTTTTTT.

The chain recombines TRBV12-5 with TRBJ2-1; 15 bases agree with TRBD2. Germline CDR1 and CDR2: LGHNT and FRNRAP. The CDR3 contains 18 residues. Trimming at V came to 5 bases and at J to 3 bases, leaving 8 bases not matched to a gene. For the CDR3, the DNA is TGTGCTAGTGGTCCTCCGGGACTAGCGGGGGGAGTCTACAATGAGCAGTTCTTC. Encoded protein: CASGPPGLAGGVYNEQFF.

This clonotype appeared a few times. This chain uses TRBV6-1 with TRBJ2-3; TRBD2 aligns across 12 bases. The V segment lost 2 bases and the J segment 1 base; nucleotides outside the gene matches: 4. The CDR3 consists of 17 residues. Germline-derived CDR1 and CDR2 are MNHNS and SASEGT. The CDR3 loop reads CASSEWASGRGTDTQYF. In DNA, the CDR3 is TGTGCCAGCAGTGAATGGGCTAGCGGGAGGGGCACAGATACGCAGTATTTT.

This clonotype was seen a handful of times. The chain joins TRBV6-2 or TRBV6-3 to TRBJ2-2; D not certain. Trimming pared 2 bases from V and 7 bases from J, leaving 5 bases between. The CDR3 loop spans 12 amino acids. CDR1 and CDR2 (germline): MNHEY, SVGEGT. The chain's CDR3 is CASSYHSGELFF. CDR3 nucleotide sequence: TGTGCCAGCAGTTACCACAGCGGGGAGCTGTTTTTT.

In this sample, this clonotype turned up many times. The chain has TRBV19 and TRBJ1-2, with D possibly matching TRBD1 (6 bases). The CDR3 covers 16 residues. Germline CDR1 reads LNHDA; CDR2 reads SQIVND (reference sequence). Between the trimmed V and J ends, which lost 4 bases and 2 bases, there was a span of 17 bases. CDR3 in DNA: TGTGCCAGTAGTACCACCCTGCCACAGGGAAACTATGGCTACACCTTC. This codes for CASSTTLPQGNYGYTF.

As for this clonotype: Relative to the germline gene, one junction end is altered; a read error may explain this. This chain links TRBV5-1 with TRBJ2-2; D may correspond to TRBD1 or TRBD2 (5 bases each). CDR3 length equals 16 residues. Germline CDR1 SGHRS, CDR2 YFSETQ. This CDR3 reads CASSRDARENTGELFF. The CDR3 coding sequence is TGTGCCAGCAGTCGGGACGCCAGGGAAAACACCGGGGAGCTGTTTTTT.

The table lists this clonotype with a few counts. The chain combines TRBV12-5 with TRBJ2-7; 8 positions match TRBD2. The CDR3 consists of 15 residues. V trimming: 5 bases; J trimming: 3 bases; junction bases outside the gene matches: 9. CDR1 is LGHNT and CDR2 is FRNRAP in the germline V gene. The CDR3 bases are TGTGCTAGTGGTGAACCTAGCGGGCGATACTACGAGCAGTACTTC. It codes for CASGEPSGRYYEQYF.

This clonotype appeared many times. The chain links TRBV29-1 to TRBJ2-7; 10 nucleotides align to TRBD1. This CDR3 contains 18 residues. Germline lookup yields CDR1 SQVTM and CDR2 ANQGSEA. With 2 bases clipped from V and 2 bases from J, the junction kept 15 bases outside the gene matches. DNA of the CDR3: TGCAGCGTTGAAAACGGGCCCGGGACAGGGGCCCGTACCTACGAGCAGTACTTC. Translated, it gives CSVENGPGTGARTYEQYF.

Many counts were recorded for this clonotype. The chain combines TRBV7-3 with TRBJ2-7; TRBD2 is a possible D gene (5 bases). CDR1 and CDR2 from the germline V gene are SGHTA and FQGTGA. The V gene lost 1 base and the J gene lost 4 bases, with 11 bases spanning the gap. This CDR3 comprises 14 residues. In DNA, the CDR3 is TGTGCCAGCAGCTTAATGGGGTCGGGGTACGAGCAGTACTTC. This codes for CASSLMGSGYEQYF.

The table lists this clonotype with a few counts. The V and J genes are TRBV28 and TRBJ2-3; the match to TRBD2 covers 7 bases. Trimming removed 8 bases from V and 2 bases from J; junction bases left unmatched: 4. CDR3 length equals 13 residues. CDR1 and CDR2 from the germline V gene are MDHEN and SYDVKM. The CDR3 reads CASRRGNTDTQYF. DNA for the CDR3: TGTGCCAGCCGGCGGGGGAACACAGATACGCAGTATTTT.

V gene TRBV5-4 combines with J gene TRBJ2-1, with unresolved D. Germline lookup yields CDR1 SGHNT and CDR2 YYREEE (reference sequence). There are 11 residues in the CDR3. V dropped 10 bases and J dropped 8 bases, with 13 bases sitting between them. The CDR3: CASGEAYEQFF. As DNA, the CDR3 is TGTGCCTCAGGAGAAGCCTATGAGCAGTTCTTC.

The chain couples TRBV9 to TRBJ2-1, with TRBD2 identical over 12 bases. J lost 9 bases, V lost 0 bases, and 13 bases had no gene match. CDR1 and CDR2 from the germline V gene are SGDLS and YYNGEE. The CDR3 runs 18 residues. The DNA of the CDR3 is TGTGCCAGCAGCGTAGGCGGGACATCACTAGCGGGAGGAATTGAGCAGTTCTTC. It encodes CASSVGGTSLAGGIEQFF.

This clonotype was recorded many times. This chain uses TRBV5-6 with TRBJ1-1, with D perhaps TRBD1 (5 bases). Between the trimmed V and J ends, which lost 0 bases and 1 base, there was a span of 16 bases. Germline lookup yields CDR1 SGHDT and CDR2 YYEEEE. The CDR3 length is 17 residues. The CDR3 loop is CASSLAPRQRRNTEAFF. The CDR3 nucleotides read TGTGCCAGCAGCTTGGCCCCCCGACAGAGGAGGAACACTGAAGCTTTCTTT.

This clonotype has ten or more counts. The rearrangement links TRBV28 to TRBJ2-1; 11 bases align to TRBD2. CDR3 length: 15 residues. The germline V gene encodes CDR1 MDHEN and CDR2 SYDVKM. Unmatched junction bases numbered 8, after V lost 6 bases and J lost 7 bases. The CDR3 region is CASSLAGGPGNEQFF. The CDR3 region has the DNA TGTGCCAGCAGCTTAGCGGGAGGGCCGGGTAATGAGCAGTTCTTC.

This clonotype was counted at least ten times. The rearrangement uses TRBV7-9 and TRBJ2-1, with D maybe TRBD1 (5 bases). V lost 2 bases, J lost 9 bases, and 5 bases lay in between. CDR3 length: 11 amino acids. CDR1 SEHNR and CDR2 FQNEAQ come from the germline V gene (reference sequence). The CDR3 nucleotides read TGTGCCAGCAGCTTAAGGGGTGAGCAGTTCTTC. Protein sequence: CASSLRGEQFF.

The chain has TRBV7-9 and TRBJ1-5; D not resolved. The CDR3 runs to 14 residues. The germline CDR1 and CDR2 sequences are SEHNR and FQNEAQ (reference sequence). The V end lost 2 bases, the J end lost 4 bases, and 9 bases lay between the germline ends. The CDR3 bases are TGTGCCAGCAGCTTATCTACTGGTAATCAGCCCCAGCATTTT. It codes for CASSLSTGNQPQHF.